Sequencing of this TCR beta chain was carried out in a study of Ad26.COV2.S vaccination and SARS-CoV-2 variants. Study as a whole: Donor was assigned to the Ad26.COV2.S arm of trial COV1001. Study-wide findings and caveats: Spike-specific TCR breadth in vaccine recipients exceeded that seen in placebo recipients. The authors reported substantial breadth in spike-specific CD8+ and CD4+ T cell responses after vaccination.

Germline CDR1 reads LGHNA; CDR2 reads YNFKEQ. Trimming shortened V by 0 bases and J by 0 bases, and 11 bases separated the two germline ends. CDR3 length: 17 amino acids. On this clone: Its specificity is unknown.

Sequenced by immunoSEQ multiplex PCR; TCRdb stores in-frame clones only, minus some. The table includes roughly 510,000 clones, around 90% detected once. Treatment meaning: over 15 received Ad26.COV2.S at low or high dose, single or two shots; several received placebo; per-sample allocation not given. Collection of samples fell on day 63 after the first vaccine or placebo injection. Boston provided a donor who was an adult aged 18-55 years. This specimen consisted of peripheral blood, obtained in a trial of Ad26.COV2.S vaccine versus placebo. V is TRBV4-2 and J is TRBJ2-2, with D possibly TRBD1 on 6 matching bases. The sequence was obtained from a person between 18 and 59 years old who received the Ad26.COV2.S COVID-19 vaccine or a placebo. Here the CDR3 DNA reads TGTGCCAGCAGCCAAGATCAACAGGGTGCGAACACCGGGGAGCTGTTTTTT. Its protein product is CASSQDQQGANTGELFF.